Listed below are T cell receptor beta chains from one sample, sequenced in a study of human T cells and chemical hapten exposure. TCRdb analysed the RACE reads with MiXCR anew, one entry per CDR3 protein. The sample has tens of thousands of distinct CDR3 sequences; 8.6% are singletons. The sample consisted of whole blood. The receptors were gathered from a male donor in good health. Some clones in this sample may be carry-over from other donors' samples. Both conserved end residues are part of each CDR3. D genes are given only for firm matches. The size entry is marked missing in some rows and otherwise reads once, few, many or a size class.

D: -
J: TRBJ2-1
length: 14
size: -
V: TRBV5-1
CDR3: CASSPPEEYNEQFF
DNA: TGCGCCAGCAGCCCACCGGAGGAGTACAATGAGCAGTTCTTC

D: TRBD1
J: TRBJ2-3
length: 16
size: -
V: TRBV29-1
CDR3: CSVEDGDRTSTDTQYF
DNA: TGCAGCGTTGAAGATGGGGACAGGACTAGCACAGATACGCAGTATTTT

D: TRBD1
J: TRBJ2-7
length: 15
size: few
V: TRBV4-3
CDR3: CASSHRTGEAYEQYF
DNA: TGCGCCAGCAGCCATCGGACAGGGGAGGCCTACGAGCAGTACTTC

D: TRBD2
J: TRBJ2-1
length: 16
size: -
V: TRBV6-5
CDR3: CASRPLAGGPYNEQFF
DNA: TGTGCCAGCAGACCACTAGCGGGGGGGCCCTACAATGAGCAGTTCTTC

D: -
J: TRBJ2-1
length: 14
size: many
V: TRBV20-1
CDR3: CSATRGSSYNEQFF
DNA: TGCAGTGCTACTCGGGGGAGCTCCTACAATGAGCAGTTCTTC

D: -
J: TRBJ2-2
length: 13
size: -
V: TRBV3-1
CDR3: CASELGRTGELFF
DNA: TGTGCCAGCGAACTAGGGCGCACCGGGGAGCTGTTTTTT

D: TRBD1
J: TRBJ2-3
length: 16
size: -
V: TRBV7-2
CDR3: CASSLQGARVTDTQYF
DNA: TGTGCCAGCAGCTTACAGGGGGCGCGGGTGACAGATACGCAGTATTTT

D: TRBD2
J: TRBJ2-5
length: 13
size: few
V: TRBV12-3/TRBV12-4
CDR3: CASEREAQETQYF
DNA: TGTGCCAGCGAGCGGGAGGCCCAAGAGACCCAGTACTTC

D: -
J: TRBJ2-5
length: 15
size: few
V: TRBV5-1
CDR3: CASSMAPGGQETQYF
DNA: TGCGCCAGCAGCATGGCTCCGGGCGGCCAAGAGACCCAGTACTTC

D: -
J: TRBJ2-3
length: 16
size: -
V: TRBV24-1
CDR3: CATSDSWGPRTDTQYF
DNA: TGTGCCACCAGTGATTCGTGGGGCCCGCGGACAGATACGCAGTATTTT

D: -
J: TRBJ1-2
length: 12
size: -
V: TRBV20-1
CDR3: CSARERVYGYTF
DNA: TGCAGTGCTAGAGAGAGGGTCTATGGCTACACCTTC

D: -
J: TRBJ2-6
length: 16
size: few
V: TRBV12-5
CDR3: CASGLGRPTGANVLTF
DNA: TGTGCTAGTGGTTTGGGCCGTCCGACTGGGGCCAACGTCCTGACTTTC

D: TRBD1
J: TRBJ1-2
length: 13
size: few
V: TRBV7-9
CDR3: CASSRGQTYGYTF
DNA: TGTGCCAGCAGCCGGGGACAGACCTATGGCTACACCTTC

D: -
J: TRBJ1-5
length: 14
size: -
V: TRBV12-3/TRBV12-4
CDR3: CASSHSHSNQPQHF
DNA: TGTGCCAGCAGTCACAGTCATAGCAATCAGCCCCAGCATTTT

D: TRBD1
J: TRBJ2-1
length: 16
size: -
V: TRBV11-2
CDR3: CASSDPYGQGRNEQFF
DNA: TGTGCCAGCAGCGACCCTTACGGACAGGGAAGAAATGAGCAGTTCTTC

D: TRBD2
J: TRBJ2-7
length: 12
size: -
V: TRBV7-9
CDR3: CASSSGGDEQYF
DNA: TGTGCCAGCAGTAGCGGGGGGGACGAGCAGTACTTC

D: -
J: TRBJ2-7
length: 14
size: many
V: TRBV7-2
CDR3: CASSLLGQGHEQYF
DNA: TGTGCCAGCAGCTTGCTCGGGCAGGGCCACGAGCAGTACTTC

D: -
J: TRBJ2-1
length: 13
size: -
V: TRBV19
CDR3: CASSLGRGNEQFF
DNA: TGTGCCAGTAGTTTGGGCCGAGGTAATGAGCAGTTCTTC

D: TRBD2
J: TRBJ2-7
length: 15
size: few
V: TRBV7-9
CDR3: CASSPIAGGLYEQYF
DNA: TGTGCCAGCAGCCCCATAGCGGGGGGGCTCTACGAGCAGTACTTC

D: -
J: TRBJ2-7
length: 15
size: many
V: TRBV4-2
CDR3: CASSQARDSSYEQYF
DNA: TGTGCCAGCAGCCAAGCTCGGGACTCTTCCTACGAGCAGTACTTC

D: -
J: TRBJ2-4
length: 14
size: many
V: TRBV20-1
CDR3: CSARLADAKNIQYF
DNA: TGCAGTGCTAGATTAGCGGATGCCAAAAACATTCAGTACTTC

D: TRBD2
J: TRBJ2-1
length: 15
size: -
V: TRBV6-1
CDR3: CASIPWTSGGNEQFF
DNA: TGTGCCAGCATCCCATGGACTAGCGGAGGAAATGAGCAGTTCTTC

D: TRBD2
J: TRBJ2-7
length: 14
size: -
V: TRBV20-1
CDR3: CSARGGAHLYEQYF
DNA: TGCAGTGCTAGGGGAGGGGCGCACTTGTACGAGCAGTACTTC

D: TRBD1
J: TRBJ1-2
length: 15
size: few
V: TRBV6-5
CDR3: CASSYRNRGVYGYTF
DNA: TGTGCCAGCAGTTATAGGAACAGGGGCGTCTATGGCTACACCTTC

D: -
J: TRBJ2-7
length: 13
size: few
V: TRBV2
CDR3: CASRAAGSDEQYF
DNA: TGTGCCAGCAGGGCAGCAGGGAGCGACGAGCAGTACTTC

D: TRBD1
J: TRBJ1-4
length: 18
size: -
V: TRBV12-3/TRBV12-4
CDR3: CASRVHGTGIATNEKLFF
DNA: TGTGCCAGCAGGGTACACGGGACAGGGATTGCAACTAATGAAAAACTGTTTTTT

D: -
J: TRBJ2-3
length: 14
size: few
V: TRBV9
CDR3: CASSVEDLLDTQYF
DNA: TGTGCCAGCAGCGTAGAGGACTTACTGGATACGCAGTATTTT

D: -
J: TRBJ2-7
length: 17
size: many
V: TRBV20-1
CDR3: CSARDQKNQGIVVEQYF
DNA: TGCAGTGCTAGAGATCAGAAAAACCAGGGGATAGTTGTCGAGCAGTACTTC

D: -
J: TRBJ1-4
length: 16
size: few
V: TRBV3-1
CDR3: CASSQAFGGVEEKLFF
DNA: TGTGCCAGCAGCCAAGCCTTTGGGGGAGTTGAGGAAAAACTGTTTTTT

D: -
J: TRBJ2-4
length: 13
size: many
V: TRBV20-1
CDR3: CSAGTFAKNIQYF
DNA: TGCAGTGCTGGGACCTTTGCCAAAAACATTCAGTACTTC

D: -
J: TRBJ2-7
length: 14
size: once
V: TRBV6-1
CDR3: CASSDQGYSYEQYF
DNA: TGTGCCAGCAGTGATCAGGGGTACTCCTACGAGCAGTACTTC

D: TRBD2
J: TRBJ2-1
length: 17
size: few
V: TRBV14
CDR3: CASSQDWALAGGNEQFF
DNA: TGTGCCAGCAGCCAAGATTGGGCCCTAGCGGGAGGGAATGAGCAGTTCTTC

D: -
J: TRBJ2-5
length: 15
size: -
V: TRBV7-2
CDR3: CASSLAREAAETQYF
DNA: TGTGCCAGCAGCTTAGCGCGTGAGGCTGCAGAGACCCAGTACTTC

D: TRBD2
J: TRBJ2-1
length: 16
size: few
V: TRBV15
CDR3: CATSRGDYDNANEQFF
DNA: TGTGCCACCAGCAGAGGGGACTACGACAATGCCAATGAGCAGTTCTTC

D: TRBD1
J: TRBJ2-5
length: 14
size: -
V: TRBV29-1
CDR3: CSVDGTGAQETQYF
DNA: TGCAGCGTTGATGGGACAGGGGCCCAAGAGACCCAGTACTTC

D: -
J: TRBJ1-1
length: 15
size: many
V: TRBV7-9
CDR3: CASSLADSLNTEAFF
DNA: TGTGCCAGCAGCCTAGCTGACAGTTTGAACACTGAAGCTTTCTTT

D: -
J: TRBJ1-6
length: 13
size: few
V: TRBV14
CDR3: CASSQVFDSPLHF
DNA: TGTGCCAGCAGCCAAGTCTTCGATTCACCCCTCCACTTT

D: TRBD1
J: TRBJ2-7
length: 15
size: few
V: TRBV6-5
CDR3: CASSYSSGTAYEQYF
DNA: TGTGCCAGCAGTTACTCCTCCGGGACAGCCTACGAGCAGTACTTC

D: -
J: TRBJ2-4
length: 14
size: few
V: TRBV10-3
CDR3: CAISDRDGKNIQYF
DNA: TGTGCCATCAGTGACCGGGACGGCAAAAACATTCAGTACTTC

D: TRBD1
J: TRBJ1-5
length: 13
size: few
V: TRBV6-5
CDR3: CASSSGGDQPQHF
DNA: TGTGCCAGCAGTTCAGGGGGCGATCAGCCCCAGCATTTT

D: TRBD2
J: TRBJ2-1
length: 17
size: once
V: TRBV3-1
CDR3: CASSQEEAGGSYNEQFF
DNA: TGTGCCAGCAGCCAAGAAGAAGCGGGAGGCTCCTACAATGAGCAGTTCTTC

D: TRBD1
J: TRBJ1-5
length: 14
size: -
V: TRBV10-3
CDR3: CATQDRGDLWPQHF
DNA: TGTGCCACTCAGGACAGGGGGGACCTTTGGCCCCAGCATTTT

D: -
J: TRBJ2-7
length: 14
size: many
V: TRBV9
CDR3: CASSVAEATYEQYF
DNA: TGTGCCAGCAGCGTAGCGGAGGCGACCTACGAGCAGTACTTC

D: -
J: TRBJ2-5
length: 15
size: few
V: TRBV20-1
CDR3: CSARDPGRSQETQYF
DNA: TGCAGTGCTAGAGACCCGGGACGGAGCCAAGAGACCCAGTACTTC

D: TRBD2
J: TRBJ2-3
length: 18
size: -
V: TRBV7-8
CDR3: CASSSTIRGDIGPDTQYF
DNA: TGTGCCAGCAGCTCAACAATCCGGGGGGATATTGGCCCAGATACGCAGTATTTT

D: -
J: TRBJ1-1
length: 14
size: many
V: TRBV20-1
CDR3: CSARDLDFYTEAFF
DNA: TGCAGTGCTAGAGATCTGGATTTCTACACTGAAGCTTTCTTT

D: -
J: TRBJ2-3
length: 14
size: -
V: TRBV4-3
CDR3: CASSQVGHTDTQYF
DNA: TGCGCCAGCAGCCAAGTCGGCCACACAGATACGCAGTATTTT

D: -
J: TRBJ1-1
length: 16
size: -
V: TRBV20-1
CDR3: CSASPQGQPRNTEAFF
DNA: TGCAGTGCCTCACCCCAAGGACAACCCAGGAACACTGAAGCTTTCTTT

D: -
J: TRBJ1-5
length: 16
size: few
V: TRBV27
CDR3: CASSSLPGINNQPQHF
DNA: TGTGCCAGCAGTTCCCTGCCAGGGATAAACAATCAGCCCCAGCATTTT

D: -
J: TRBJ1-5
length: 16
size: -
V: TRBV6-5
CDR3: CASSDSYSSGNQPQHF
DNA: TGTGCCAGCAGTGACAGTTACAGCTCCGGCAATCAGCCCCAGCATTTT